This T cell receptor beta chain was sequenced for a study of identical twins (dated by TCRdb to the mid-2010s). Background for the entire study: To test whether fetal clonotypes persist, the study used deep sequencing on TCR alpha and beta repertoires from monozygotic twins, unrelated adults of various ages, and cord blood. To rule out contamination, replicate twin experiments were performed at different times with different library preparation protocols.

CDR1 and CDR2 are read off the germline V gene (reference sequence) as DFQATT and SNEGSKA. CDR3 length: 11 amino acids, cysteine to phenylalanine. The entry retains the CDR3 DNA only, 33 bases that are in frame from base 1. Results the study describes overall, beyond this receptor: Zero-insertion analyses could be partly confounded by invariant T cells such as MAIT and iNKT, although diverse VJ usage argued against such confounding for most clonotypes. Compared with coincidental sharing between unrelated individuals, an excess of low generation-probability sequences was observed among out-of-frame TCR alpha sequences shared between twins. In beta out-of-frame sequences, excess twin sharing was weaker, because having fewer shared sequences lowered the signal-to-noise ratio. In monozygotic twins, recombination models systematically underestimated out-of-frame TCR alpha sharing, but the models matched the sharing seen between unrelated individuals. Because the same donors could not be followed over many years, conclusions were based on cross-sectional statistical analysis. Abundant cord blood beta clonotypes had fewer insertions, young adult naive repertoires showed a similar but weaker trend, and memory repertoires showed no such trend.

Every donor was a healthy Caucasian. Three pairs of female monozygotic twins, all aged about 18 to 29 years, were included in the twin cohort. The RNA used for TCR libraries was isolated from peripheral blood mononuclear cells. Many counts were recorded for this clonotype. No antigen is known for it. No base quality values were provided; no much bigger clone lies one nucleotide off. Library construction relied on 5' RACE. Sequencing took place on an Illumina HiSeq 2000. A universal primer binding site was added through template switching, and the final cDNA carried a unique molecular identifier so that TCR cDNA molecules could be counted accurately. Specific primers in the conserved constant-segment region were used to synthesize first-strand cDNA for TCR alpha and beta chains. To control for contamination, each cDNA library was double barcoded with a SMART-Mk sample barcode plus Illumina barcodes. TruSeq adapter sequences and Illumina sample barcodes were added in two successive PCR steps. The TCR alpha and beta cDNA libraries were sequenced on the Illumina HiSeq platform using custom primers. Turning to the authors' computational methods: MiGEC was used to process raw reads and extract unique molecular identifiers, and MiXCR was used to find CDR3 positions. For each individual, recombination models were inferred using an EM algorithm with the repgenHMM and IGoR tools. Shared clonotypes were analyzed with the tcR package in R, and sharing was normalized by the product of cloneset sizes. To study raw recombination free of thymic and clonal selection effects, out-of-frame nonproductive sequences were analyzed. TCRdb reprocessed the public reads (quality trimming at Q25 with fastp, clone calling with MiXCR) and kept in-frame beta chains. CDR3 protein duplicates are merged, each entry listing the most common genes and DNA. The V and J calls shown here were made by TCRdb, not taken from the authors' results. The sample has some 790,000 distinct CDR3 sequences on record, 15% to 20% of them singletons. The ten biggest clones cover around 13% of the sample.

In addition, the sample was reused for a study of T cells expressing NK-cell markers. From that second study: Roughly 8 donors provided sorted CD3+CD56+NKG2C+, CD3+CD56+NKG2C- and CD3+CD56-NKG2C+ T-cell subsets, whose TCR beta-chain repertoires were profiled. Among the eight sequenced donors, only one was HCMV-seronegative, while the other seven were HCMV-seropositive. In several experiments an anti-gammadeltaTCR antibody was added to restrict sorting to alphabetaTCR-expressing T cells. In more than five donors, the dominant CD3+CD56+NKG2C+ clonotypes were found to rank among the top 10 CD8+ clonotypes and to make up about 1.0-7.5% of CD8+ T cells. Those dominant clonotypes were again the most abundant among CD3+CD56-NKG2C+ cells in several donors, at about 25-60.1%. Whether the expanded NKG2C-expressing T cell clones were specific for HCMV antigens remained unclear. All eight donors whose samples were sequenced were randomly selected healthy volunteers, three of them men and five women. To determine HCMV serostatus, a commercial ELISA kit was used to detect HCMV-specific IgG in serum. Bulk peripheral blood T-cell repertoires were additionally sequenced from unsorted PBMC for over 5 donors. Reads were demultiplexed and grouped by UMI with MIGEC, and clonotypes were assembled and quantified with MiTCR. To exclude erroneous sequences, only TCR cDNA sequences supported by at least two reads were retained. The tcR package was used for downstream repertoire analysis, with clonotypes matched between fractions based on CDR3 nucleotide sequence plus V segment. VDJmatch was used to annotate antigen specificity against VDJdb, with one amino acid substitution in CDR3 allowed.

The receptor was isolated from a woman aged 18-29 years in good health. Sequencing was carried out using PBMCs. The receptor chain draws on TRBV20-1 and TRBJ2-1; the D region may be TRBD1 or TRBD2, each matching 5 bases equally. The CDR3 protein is CGVGDYNEQFF. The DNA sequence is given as TGCGGGGTGGGGGATTACAATGAGCAGTTCTTC.